This is a list of T cell receptor beta chains from one sample in a study of T cell clones after liver transplantation. The table came from immunoSEQ multiplex PCR; TCRdb's copy has only in-frame clones and leaves some out. The sample records 68,000 or so clones, around 93% being singletons. Sequencing was performed on CD4+ T cells from blood, taken approximately 26 months after liver transplant. Receptor source: a human patient who received a liver transplant. Some T cells may have come from the graft donor. Both conserved end residues are part of each CDR3. The D gene is left open where the match is weak. The size entry is marked missing in some rows and otherwise reads once, few, many or a size class.

CDR3 length,V gene,clone size,J gene,D gene,CDR3 protein,CDR3 DNA
16,TRBV7-8,NA,TRBJ2-7,TRBD2,CASSLGGGLARYEQYF,TGTGCCAGCAGCTTAGGGGGAGGGCTAGCCCGATACGAGCAGTACTTC
15,TRBV5-4,NA,TRBJ2-7,NA,CASSTPPGNAYEQYF,TGTGCCAGCAGCACCCCCCCCGGGAACGCCTACGAGCAGTACTTC
16,TRBV5-1,NA,TRBJ2-3,TRBD1,CASSFAGQASTDTQYF,TGCGCCAGCAGCTTTGCGGGACAGGCAAGCACAGATACGCAGTATTTT
14,TRBV5-5,NA,TRBJ2-7,TRBD2,CASSTTSGSYEQYF,TGTGCCAGCAGCACGACTAGCGGATCCTACGAGCAGTACTTC
14,TRBV6-1,NA,TRBJ2-3,NA,CASSPGELTDTQYF,TGTGCCAGCAGTCCAGGGGAGCTCACAGATACGCAGTATTTT
12,TRBV2,NA,TRBJ1-1,NA,CASSPVGDRAFF,TGTGCCAGCAGTCCTGTGGGCGATCGAGCTTTCTTT
15,TRBV11-2,NA,TRBJ1-5,TRBD1,CASSSSTGTNQPQHF,TGTGCCAGCAGCTCGTCGACAGGGACCAATCAGCCCCAGCATTTT
15,TRBV6-5,NA,TRBJ1-2,NA,CASSYGQQNTGGYTF,TGTGCCAGCAGTTACGGCCAGCAAAATACGGGTGGCTACACCTTC
16,TRBV11-3,NA,TRBJ2-7,TRBD2,CASSLASGSIVDEQYF,TGTGCCAGCAGCTTAGCTAGCGGGAGTATAGTGGACGAGCAGTACTTC
15,TRBV9,NA,TRBJ2-7,TRBD2,CASSVDPSGSYEQYF,TGTGCCAGCAGCGTAGATCCTAGCGGGAGCTACGAGCAGTACTTC
15,TRBV7-9,once,TRBJ2-4,TRBD2,CASSLADVPKNIQYF,TGTGCCAGCAGTCTAGCGGACGTCCCCAAAAACATTCAGTACTTC
15,TRBV19,NA,TRBJ1-2,TRBD1,CASSIAEGQGNGYTF,TGTGCCAGTAGTATAGCTGAGGGACAGGGGAATGGCTACACCTTC
13,TRBV30,NA,TRBJ2-5,NA,CAWSVLSQETQYF,TGTGCCTGGAGTGTACTTAGTCAAGAGACCCAGTACTTC
15,TRBV10-3,NA,TRBJ2-7,TRBD2,CAISGLAASSYEQYF,TGTGCCATCAGTGGACTAGCGGCAAGCTCCTACGAGCAGTACTTC
15,TRBV19,NA,TRBJ1-3,NA,CASSMVRGSGNTIYF,TGTGCCAGTAGTATGGTGCGGGGCTCTGGAAACACCATATATTTT
14,TRBV29-1,NA,TRBJ2-5,TRBD1,CSVVGGQVGETQYF,TGCAGCGTGGTCGGGGGACAGGTGGGAGAGACCCAGTACTTC
14,TRBV19,NA,TRBJ1-2,TRBD1,CASSSQGVGYGYTF,TGTGCCAGTAGTTCCCAGGGGGTTGGCTATGGCTACACCTTC
15,TRBV9,NA,TRBJ2-3,NA,CASSAGTAAGDTQYF,TGTGCCAGCAGCGCCGGGACTGCCGCGGGAGATACGCAGTATTTT
13,TRBV19,NA,TRBJ2-4,NA,CASSITKLNIQYF,TGTGCCAGTAGTATTACGAAGTTGAACATTCAGTACTTC
13,TRBV5-1,NA,TRBJ2-3,NA,CASSPVFLEGQYF,TGCGCCAGCAGCCCCGTTTTCCTCGAGGGGCAGTATTTT
14,TRBV6-6,once,TRBJ1-5,TRBD1,CATIDRVSNQPQHF,TGTGCCACCATCGACAGGGTGTCCAATCAGCCCCAGCATTTT
13,TRBV13,NA,TRBJ2-2,NA,CASSLGYTGELFF,TGTGCCAGCAGCTTAGGTTACACCGGGGAGCTGTTTTTT
14,TRBV25-1,NA,TRBJ2-1,TRBD2,CASSSGSRNNEQFF,TGTGCCAGCAGTAGCGGGAGTAGGAACAATGAGCAGTTCTTC
16,TRBV14,NA,TRBJ1-3,NA,CASSHRQVLSGNTIYF,TGTGCCAGCAGCCACCGACAGGTTTTATCTGGAAACACCATATATTTT
12,TRBV2,few,TRBJ2-7,NA,CAGSRKSYEQYF,TGTGCCGGATCTAGAAAGTCCTACGAGCAGTACTTC